The rows below give T cell receptor beta chains drawn from one sample of a study of shared clonotypes between healthy human individuals. Assay: immunoSEQ multiplex PCR; the TCRdb copy retains only in-frame clones and omits some. Of around 1,900,000 clones in the sample, about 93% were seen once. Sample: naive CD8+ T cells from PBMCs. Receptors originate from a man aged 18 to 30 in good health. Some clones in this sample may be carry-over from other donors' samples. Both conserved end residues are part of each CDR3. The order of the fields is clone size, D gene, V gene, J gene, CDR3 DNA, CDR3 protein. The D gene is left open where the match is weak. Clone size is given for some rows only: seen once, a few or many times, or a class if the clone is expanded.

.	.	TRBV9	TRBJ2-1	TGTGCCAGCAGCAGCGACGGGCCCTACAATGAGCAGTTCTTC	CASSSDGPYNEQFF
few	.	TRBV4-1	TRBJ1-1	TGCGCCAGCAGCCAAAATGGGGGTCACACTGAAGCTTTCTTT	CASSQNGGHTEAFF
.	.	TRBV29-1	TRBJ1-1	TGCAGCGTTGTAGTCCATGAAGCTTTCTTT	CSVVVHEAFF
.	TRBD2	TRBV7-9	TRBJ2-2	TGTGCCAGCAGCTCCTCTTTGCCTAGCGGGAGGACCGGGGAGCTGTTTTTT	CASSSSLPSGRTGELFF
.	.	TRBV11-2	TRBJ2-7	TGTGCCAGCAGTACCTTTCCCCCGCCACTCGAGCAGTACTTC	CASSTFPPPLEQYF
.	.	TRBV9	TRBJ2-2	TGTGCCAGCAGCGAGTCTTCCGGGGAGCTGTTTTTT	CASSESSGELFF
.	TRBD1	TRBV4-1	TRBJ2-7	TGCGCCAGCAGCCAGCCTGACAGGGGCCGGGACGAGCAGTACTTC	CASSQPDRGRDEQYF
.	TRBD1	TRBV7-9	TRBJ2-1	TGTGCCAGCAGCTCTACAGGGGTTGAGCAGTTCTTC	CASSSTGVEQFF
.	.	TRBV29-1	TRBJ2-5	TGCAGCGTTGACCGGGACATCCAATGGGAGACCCAGTACTTC	CSVDRDIQWETQYF
.	TRBD2	TRBV29-1	TRBJ2-1	TGCAGCGTTGATGACGGGAGGGCCGCTAATGAGCAGTTCTTC	CSVDDGRAANEQFF
.	TRBD1	TRBV6-5	TRBJ2-1	TGTGCCAGCAGTTCCCCAGGGGGCCAGTTCTTC	CASSSPGGQFF
few	TRBD1	TRBV28	TRBJ1-1	TGTGCCAGCAGCCCTGATTGGGGGACAGCTGAAGCTTTCTTT	CASSPDWGTAEAFF
.	.	TRBV15	TRBJ2-7	TGTGCCACCAGCAGGGAGTTGGGGGGGCTGCACGAGCAGTACTTC	CATSRELGGLHEQYF
.	.	TRBV28	TRBJ1-1	TGTGCCAGCAGTTTAGGCCGGATTATGAACACTGAAGCTTTCTTT	CASSLGRIMNTEAFF
.	.	TRBV4-3	TRBJ2-7	TGCGCCAGCAGCCCTCGACTACTTGCTTACGAGCAGTACTTC	CASSPRLLAYEQYF
.	TRBD2	TRBV7-3	TRBJ2-2	TGTGCCAGCAGCGAGGGACTAGCGGGAGTGGCCGGGGAGCTGTTTTTT	CASSEGLAGVAGELFF
once	TRBD2	TRBV10-3	TRBJ2-1	TGTGCCATCAGTACGAGCGGGAACTCCTACAATGAGCAGTTCTTC	CAISTSGNSYNEQFF
.	.	TRBV27	TRBJ1-3	TGTGCCAGCAGTTTAGGCCACGGGAACACCATATATTTT	CASSLGHGNTIYF
.	TRBD2	TRBV27	TRBJ2-5	TGTGCCAGCAGTCACAGACTAGCGGGAGCTGAGACCCAGTACTTC	CASSHRLAGAETQYF
.	.	TRBV4-1	TRBJ2-3	TGCGCCAGCAGCCAAGGGGACGAAGCAGATACGCAGTATTTT	CASSQGDEADTQYF
.	.	TRBV7-9	TRBJ2-1	TGTGCCAGCAGCCTAAAAAGGGATGAGCAGTTCTTC	CASSLKRDEQFF
.	TRBD2	TRBV5-6	TRBJ2-5	TGTGCCAGCAGCGGGACTAGCGGGAGCGGGGAGACCCAGTACTTC	CASSGTSGSGETQYF
.	.	TRBV30	TRBJ2-7	TGTGCCTGGAGTACAACTTCAGTGGACGAGCAGTACTTC	CAWSTTSVDEQYF
.	TRBD2	TRBV5-6	TRBJ2-3	TGTGCCAGCAGCGCGGATAGCGGGGTCGGCACAGATACGCAGTATTTT	CASSADSGVGTDTQYF
.	.	TRBV4-1	TRBJ2-5	TGCGCCAGCAGCCCGGTCACACCTGAAGAGACCCAGTACTTC	CASSPVTPEETQYF
.	TRBD2	TRBV14	TRBJ2-1	TGTGCCAGCAGCCAAGAGCGGGGGTACAATGAGCAGTTCTTC	CASSQERGYNEQFF
.	.	TRBV27	TRBJ2-7	TGTGCCAGCAGTTTCGGTTTAGGGACGGGAGCCCACGAGCAGTACTTC	CASSFGLGTGAHEQYF
.	.	TRBV10-1	TRBJ2-7	TGCGCCAGCAGTAACAGCCGGAACGAGCAGTACTTC	CASSNSRNEQYF
.	TRBD2	TRBV7-6	TRBJ2-1	TGTGCCAGCAGCTTGGGGACTAGCGGGAACAATGAGCAGTTCTTC	CASSLGTSGNNEQFF
.	.	TRBV9	TRBJ2-7	TGTGCCAGCAGCGTAGGACAGGGAGGCCTGGGGGAGCAGTACTTC	CASSVGQGGLGEQYF
.	.	TRBV27	TRBJ2-7	TGTGCCAGCAGCCCCTCCCCAGGCCACTACGAGCAGTACTTC	CASSPSPGHYEQYF
.	TRBD1	TRBV30	TRBJ1-5	TGTGCCTGGAGTGCCGAGGACAGGGGGCCTTATAGCAATCAGCCCCAGCATTTT	CAWSAEDRGPYSNQPQHF
.	TRBD1	TRBV28	TRBJ1-5	TGTGCCAGCAGCACCTACAGGGGATGGCAGCCCCAGCATTTT	CASSTYRGWQPQHF
.	.	TRBV7-9	TRBJ2-7	TGTGCCAGCAGCTTGGCGGGGCTCTACGAGCAGTACTTC	CASSLAGLYEQYF
.	TRBD1	TRBV27	TRBJ1-2	TGTGCCAGCAGTCCCGTCCTTCGGGACAGGGGTAACTATGGCTACACCTTC	CASSPVLRDRGNYGYTF
.	TRBD2	TRBV19	TRBJ2-2	TGTGCCAGTAGTATTTTCGGGGGGATTGCCAACACCGGGGAGCTGTTTTTT	CASSIFGGIANTGELFF
.	.	TRBV19	TRBJ2-7	TGTGCCAGTAGCATTCTCCCGGGAAACTCCTACGAGCAGTACTTC	CASSILPGNSYEQYF
once	TRBD1	TRBV27	TRBJ1-5	TGTGCCAGCAGTCCTACCAGGGGGGCGGGTCAGCCCCAGCATTTT	CASSPTRGAGQPQHF